This T cell receptor beta chain was observed in a study of OX40 agonist ivuxolimab in advanced cancers. Study at large: Age averaged around 60 years (range 23 to 79), and 70% to 85% were male. Study-level points and caveats: CD4+ T cells averaged fewer expanded clones than CD8+ T cells.

This CDR3 contains 12 residues. Trimming cost V 4 bases and J 5 bases, with 7 bases left between them. From germline, CDR1 is SNHLY and CDR2 FYNNEI. Sequenced by immunoSEQ multiplex PCR; TCRdb stores in-frame clones only, minus some. Counted here are about 20,000 clones, approximately 86% occurring once; the ten biggest clones make up around 17%. Note on this clone: Its cognate antigen is unknown.

The receptor was derived from an adult with an advanced solid tumor such as melanoma, head and neck, liver or kidney cancer. Sequenced here: CD4+ or CD8+ T cells sorted from blood, sampled in a trial of the OX40 agonist ivuxolimab. The chain joins TRBV2 to TRBJ2-3; D is ambiguous. DNA of the CDR3: TGTGCCAGCAGTGCCCCACGAGATACGCAGTATTTT. Protein sequence: CASSAPRDTQYF. Using reference TRBV2 and TRBJ2-3 for the parts outside the CDR3, the full variable domain is EPEVTQTPSHQVTQMGQEVILRCVPISNHLYFYWYRQILGQKVEFLVSFYNNEISEKSEIFDDQFSVERPDGSNFTLKIRSTKLEDSAMYFCASSAPRDTQYFGPGTRLTVL.